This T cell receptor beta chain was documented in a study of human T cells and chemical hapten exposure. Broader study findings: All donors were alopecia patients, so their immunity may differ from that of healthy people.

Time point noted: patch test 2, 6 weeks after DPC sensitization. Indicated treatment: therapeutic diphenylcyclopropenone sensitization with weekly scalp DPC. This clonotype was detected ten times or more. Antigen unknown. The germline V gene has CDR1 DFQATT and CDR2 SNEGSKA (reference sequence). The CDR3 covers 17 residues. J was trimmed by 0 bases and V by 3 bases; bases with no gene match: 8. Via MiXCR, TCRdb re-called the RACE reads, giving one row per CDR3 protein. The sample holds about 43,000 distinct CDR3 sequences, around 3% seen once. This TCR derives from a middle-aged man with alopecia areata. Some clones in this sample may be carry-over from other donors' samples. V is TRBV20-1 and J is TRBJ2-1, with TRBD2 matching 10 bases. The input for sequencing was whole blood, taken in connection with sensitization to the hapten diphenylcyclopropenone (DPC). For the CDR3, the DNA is TGCAGTGCTAGGGCGACTAGCGGGCCGTCCTCCTACAATGAGCAGTTCTTC. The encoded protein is CSARATSGPSSYNEQFF.